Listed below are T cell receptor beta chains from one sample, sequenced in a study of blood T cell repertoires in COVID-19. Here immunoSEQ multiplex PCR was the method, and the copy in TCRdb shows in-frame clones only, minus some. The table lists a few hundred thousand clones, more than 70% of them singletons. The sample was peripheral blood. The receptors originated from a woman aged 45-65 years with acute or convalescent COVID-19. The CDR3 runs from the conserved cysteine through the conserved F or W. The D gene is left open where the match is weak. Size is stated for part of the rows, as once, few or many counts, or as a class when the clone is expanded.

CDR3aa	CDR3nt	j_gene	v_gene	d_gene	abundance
CAFRTSYNSPLHF	TGTGCCTTCAGAACCTCCTATAATTCACCCCTCCACTTT	TRBJ1-6	TRBV30	.	.
CASSQDQRLDTQYF	TGTGCCAGCAGCCAAGATCAGCGGTTAGATACGCAGTATTTT	TRBJ2-3	TRBV3-1/TRBV3-2	.	once
CASRGLAGGTDTQYF	TGTGCCAGCAGGGGACTAGCGGGGGGCACAGATACGCAGTATTTT	TRBJ2-3	TRBV19	TRBD2	.
CASSPRGGNQPQHF	TGCGCCAGCAGCCCCCGGGGTGGCAATCAGCCCCAGCATTTT	TRBJ1-5	TRBV5-1	.	.
CASSRRLAGVYNEQFF	TGTGCCAGCAGCCGTAGGCTAGCGGGGGTATACAATGAGCAGTTCTTC	TRBJ2-1	TRBV3-1/TRBV3-2	TRBD2	once
CASSPTAYGYTF	TGTGCCAGCAGTCCCACAGCTTATGGCTACACCTTC	TRBJ1-2	TRBV2	.	.
CASSDGDSLYGYTF	TGTGCCAGCAGTGATGGGGACAGTCTCTATGGCTACACCTTC	TRBJ1-2	TRBV2	TRBD1	once
CASSLVTGAYEQYF	TGTGCCAGCAGCTTAGTTACAGGGGCCTACGAGCAGTACTTC	TRBJ2-7	TRBV7-9	TRBD1	.
CASSYSHRNTEAFF	TGTGCCAGCAGTTACTCGCACAGGAACACTGAAGCTTTCTTT	TRBJ1-1	TRBV6-6	.	.
CASSPWTGGNEKLFF	TGTGCCAGCAGCCCGTGGACAGGGGGCAATGAAAAACTGTTTTTT	TRBJ1-4	TRBV3-1/TRBV3-2	TRBD1	.
CASSYGPGGNQPQHF	TGTGCCAGCAGTTACGGGCCAGGGGGGAATCAGCCCCAGCATTTT	TRBJ1-5	TRBV6-5	TRBD1	.
CASSASRADTQYF	TGTGCCAGCAGCGCCTCGAGGGCAGATACGCAGTATTTT	TRBJ2-3	TRBV7-9	.	.
CASSRDRERETQYF	TGTGCCAGCAGCCGTGACAGGGAGAGGGAGACCCAGTACTTC	TRBJ2-5	TRBV11-3	TRBD1	.
CASSLAGSGGYTF	TGTGCCAGCAGCTTGGCAGGGTCGGGTGGCTACACCTTC	TRBJ1-2	TRBV5-4	.	once
CASSDSRGGGYNEQFF	TGTGCCAGCAGTGACTCGCGGGGGGGAGGGTACAATGAGCAGTTCTTC	TRBJ2-1	TRBV6-4	TRBD2	few
CATLRRAATNEKLFF	TGTGCCACCCTTCGCAGGGCTGCAACTAATGAAAAACTGTTTTTT	TRBJ1-4	TRBV6-6	.	.
CASSFWGGSTDTQYF	TGCGCCAGCAGCTTCTGGGGGGGCAGCACAGATACGCAGTATTTT	TRBJ2-3	TRBV5-1	.	.